These 30 T cell receptor beta chains came from one sample sequenced in a study of T cells in Graves' hyperthyroidism and ophthalmopathy. The CDR3 regions of TCR beta were amplified from RNA transcripts. A set of HTBI primers served as the primers for a first-round RT-PCR of the TCR CDR3. Each CDR3 protein is one row after TCRdb ran MiXCR on the multiplex PCR reads. The table includes approximately 260,000 distinct CDR3 sequences, about 16% detected once. The sample taken for sequencing was blood. These receptors came from a woman aged 50 to 60 with Graves' hyperthyroidism that later progressed to Graves' ophthalmopathy.

This clonotype has a count of ten or more. The chain carries TRBV20-1 and TRBJ2-1; 14 bases agree with TRBD2. After removal of 5 bases from V and 8 bases from J, the junction contained 5 bases not matched to a gene. Germline values: CDR1 DFQATT, CDR2 SNEGSKA (reference sequence). This CDR3 is built from 14 residues. CDR3 sequence reads: CSAWTSGRRDEQFF. CDR3 in DNA: TGCAGTGCTTGGACTAGCGGGAGGCGGGATGAGCAGTTCTTC.

There are many counts of this clonotype. V is TRBV19 and J is TRBJ2-1, with D possibly matching TRBD2 (5 bases). CDR3 size: 15 residues. Trimming cost V 3 bases and J 0 bases, with 9 bases left between them. Germline V lookup: CDR1 LNHDA, CDR2 SQIVND (reference sequence). Here the CDR3 reads CASSIEAVSYNEQFF. CDR3 DNA: TGTGCCAGTAGTATCGAAGCGGTCTCCTACAATGAGCAGTTCTTC.

This clonotype was counted many times. The V and J genes are TRBV5-1 and TRBJ2-7; 7 positions match TRBD2. CDR1 is SGHRS, CDR2 YFSETQ, per germline. This CDR3 is 12 amino acids long. Germline trimming cut 4 bases from V and 5 bases from J; bases unmatched to any gene: 3. Written as DNA, the CDR3 is TGCGCCAGCAGCAATGCGGGGGACGAGCAGTACTTC. This sequence encodes CASSNAGDEQYF.

The rearrangement joins TRBV28 to TRBJ2-5; D may match TRBD1 or TRBD2 (7 bases each). There are 16 residues in the CDR3. The germline gives CDR1 MDHEN, CDR2 SYDVKM. Deletions cut 7 bases from V and 4 bases from J, with 22 bases between. The CDR3 region has the DNA TGTGCCAGCACCTCTGGGAGGGAGGGGGCGAGAGAGACCCAGTACTTC. It codes for CASTSGREGARETQYF.

The table lists this clonotype with many counts. This chain joins TRBV6-1 and TRBJ2-5, with D tentatively TRBD1 (6 bases). CDR3 length equals 15 residues. CDR1 is MNHNS, CDR2 SASEGT, per germline. V was trimmed by 5 bases and J by 2 bases, leaving 15 bases between them. CDR3 in DNA: TGTGCCAGCAGTACCTCTAGCAGGGGTCAAGAGACCCAGTACTTC. Protein sequence: CASSTSSRGQETQYF.

In this sample, this clonotype turned up many times. The V call is TRBV30, the J call TRBJ1-2; D not resolved. Per the germline V gene, CDR1 is GTSNPN and CDR2 is SVGIG (reference sequence). Between the trimmed V and J ends, which lost 0 bases and 8 bases, there was a span of 7 bases. The CDR3 contains 11 residues. The CDR3 DNA reads as TGTGCCTGGAGTGTTACTGGGGGCTACACCTTC. Its protein product is CAWSVTGGYTF.

This clonotype was recorded at least ten times. CDR3 in amino acids: CASSLTGTGGRDTQYF. The CDR3 DNA sequence: TGCGCCAGCAGCTTAACCGGGACAGGGGGCAGGGATACGCAGTATTTT. The chain employs TRBV5-1 and TRBJ2-3, with 12 bases that match TRBD1. The germline V gene has CDR1 SGHRS and CDR2 YFSETQ. With 2 bases clipped from V and 6 bases from J, the junction kept 7 bases outside the gene matches. The CDR3 extends over 16 amino acids.

The table lists this clonotype with a few counts. A much larger clonotype is one base distant, so this may be a read error. V and J are TRBV2 and TRBJ1-2; D possibly corresponds to TRBD1 (6 bases). This CDR3 has 15 amino acids. From germline, CDR1 is SNHLY and CDR2 FYNNEI. CDR3 in amino acids: CAGSLVRGSNYGYTF. The CDR3, as DNA: TGTGCCGGCAGCTTAGTCAGGGGTTCTAACTATGGCTACACCTTC.

There are many counts of this clonotype. CDR3 in DNA: TGCGCCAGCAAAGTGGGAGTGGGCACAGATACGCAGTATTTT. As protein: CASKVGVGTDTQYF. The rearrangement uses TRBV5-1 and TRBJ2-3; D is perhaps TRBD2 (5 bases). This CDR3 spans 14 amino acids. V was pared by 6 bases and J by 1 base, with 12 bases between. Germline CDR1 reads SGHRS; CDR2 reads YFSETQ.

This clonotype was picked up many times. The J gene is TRBJ1-1, the V gene TRBV27, with 7 bases aligning to TRBD1. The CDR3 runs 14 residues. The V segment lost 5 bases and the J segment 4 bases; nucleotides outside the gene matches: 7. CDR1 and CDR2 from the germline V gene are MNHEY and SMNVEV (reference sequence). The CDR3: CASSEGQFGTEAFF. In nucleotides, the CDR3 is TGTGCCAGCAGTGAGGGACAGTTTGGCACTGAAGCTTTCTTT.

Comments on this clonotype: Being one base from a much bigger clone, this may be a read error. The chain uses TRBV20-1 and TRBJ1-1; possible D gene TRBD1, 5 bases. The CDR3 is made up of 14 amino acids. The ends were cut back, 5 bases at V and 4 bases at J, with 17 bases in the middle. Germline V gene data show CDR1 as DFQATT and CDR2 as SNEGSKA (reference sequence). CDR3 nucleotide sequence: TGCAGTGCTCATTCACAGGAGGTAAGCACTGAAGCTTTCTTT. It codes for CSAHSQEVSTEAFF.

V is TRBV12-3 or TRBV12-4 and J is TRBJ2-3; 12 bases match TRBD1. This CDR3 spans 13 amino acids. After removal of 5 bases from V and 10 bases from J, the junction contained 4 bases not matched to a gene. CDR3 loop: CASSLGTGGAQYF. The CDR3 coding sequence is TGTGCCAGCAGTCTGGGGACAGGGGGCGCGCAGTATTTT.

V gene TRBV7-9 combines with J gene TRBJ1-4; maybe TRBD1 (5 bases). With 5 bases removed from V and 8 bases from J, the gap between germline ends came to 15 bases. Germline V gene sequence: CDR1 SEHNR, CDR2 FQNEAQ (reference sequence). This CDR3 is 14 amino acids long. Written as DNA, the CDR3 is TGTGCCAGCAGCCCCCCGGGGCGGGGCGAAAAACTGTTTTTT. The encoded protein is CASSPPGRGEKLFF.

In this sample, this clonotype turned up many times. The rearrangement joins TRBV18 to TRBJ2-5; D is undetermined. There are 13 residues in the CDR3. V lost 5 bases and J 5 bases, leaving 12 bases between the germline ends. Germline assignment: CDR1 KGHSH and CDR2 LQKENI. The DNA for the CDR3 is TGTGCCAGCTCATCGGATATGCGGGAGACCCAGTACTTC. As protein: CASSSDMRETQYF.

This clonotype has a handful of counts. This chain links TRBV6-2 or TRBV6-3 with TRBJ1-5; no definite D call. The germline CDR1 and CDR2 sequences are MNHEY and SVGEGT. Trimming shortened V by 0 bases and J by 4 bases, and 4 bases separated the two germline ends. CDR3 size: 13 residues. This CDR3 is CASSYSENQPQHF. CDR3 DNA: TGTGCCAGCAGTTACTCGGAAAATCAGCCCCAGCATTTT.

The chain employs TRBV7-3 and TRBJ1-2, with D perhaps matching TRBD1 (5 bases). The V and J ends lost 5 bases and 7 bases respectively, with 14 bases between them. The CDR3 spans 13 residues. Germline V CDR1 and CDR2: SGHTA, FQGTGA. The CDR3 sequence is CASSISTAGGYTF. CDR3 DNA: TGTGCCAGCAGCATATCGACAGCGGGTGGCTACACCTTC. The full variable domain, with the rest looked up from reference TRBV7-3 and TRBJ1-2, is GAGVSQTPSNKVTEKGKYVELRCDPISGHTALYWYRQSLGQGPEFLIYFQGTGAADDSGLPNDRFFAVRPEGSVSTLKIQRTERGDSAVYLCASSISTAGGYTFGSGTRLTVV.

The sample holds a few counts of this clonotype. A junction end diverges from the germline sequence, so it may reflect a read error. V and J are TRBV5-1 and TRBJ2-7; 8 nucleotides line up with TRBD1. CDR3 size: 18 residues. Germline-derived CDR1 and CDR2 are SGHRS and YFSETQ. Written as DNA, the CDR3 is TGCGCCAGCAGTTTGGCGCCCTTCGTCCGGGACAGGCACCGCGAGCAGTACTTC. It codes for CASSLAPFVRDRHREQYF.

This clonotype was observed many times. The V and J genes are TRBV18 and TRBJ1-5, with TRBD1 as a possible D gene (6 bases). The CDR3 spans 14 residues. Germline CDR1 and CDR2: KGHSH and LQKENI. V gave up 3 bases and J gave up 6 bases, with 12 bases separating them. The CDR3 spells CASSPGGPGQPQHF. DNA for the CDR3: TGTGCCAGCTCACCTGGGGGGCCCGGTCAGCCCCAGCATTTT. Full variable domain (missing parts from reference TRBV18 and TRBJ1-5): NAGVMQNPRHLVRRRGQEARLRCSPMKGHSHVYWYRQLPEEGLKFMVYLQKENIIDESGMPKERFSAEFPKEGPSILRIQQVVRGDSAAYFCASSPGGPGQPQHFGDGTRLSIL.

The table lists this clonotype with many counts. V usage is TRBV29-1 and J usage is TRBJ2-7, with D possibly TRBD1 on 6 matching bases. The CDR3 has 15 amino acids. V lost 2 bases and J lost 2, with 16 bases in between. The germline V gene has CDR1 SQVTM and CDR2 ANQGSEA. The CDR3 reads CSVELRQVHPYEQYF. CDR3 coding DNA: TGCAGCGTTGAATTACGACAGGTGCACCCCTACGAGCAGTACTTC.

This clonotype was seen at least ten times. The chain joins TRBV18 to TRBJ2-6; 9 bases are a match to TRBD1. Germline CDR1 reads KGHSH; CDR2 reads LQKENI. V was pared by 8 bases and J by 0 bases, with 8 bases of the junction left unmatched. This CDR3 is 17 amino acids long. CDR3 bases: TGTGCCAGCCGCCGACAGGGGGGAACCTCTGGGGCCAACGTCCTGACTTTC. Translating gives CASRRQGGTSGANVLTF. Using reference TRBV18 and TRBJ2-6 for the parts outside the CDR3, the full variable domain is NAGVMQNPRHLVRRRGQEARLRCSPMKGHSHVYWYRQLPEEGLKFMVYLQKENIIDESGMPKERFSAEFPKEGPSILRIQQVVRGDSAAYFCASRRQGGTSGANVLTFGAGSRLTVL.

This clonotype was detected many times. The V and J genes are TRBV7-9 and TRBJ2-1, with 11 positions matching TRBD2. The CDR3 contains 17 residues. CDR1 SEHNR and CDR2 FQNEAQ come from the germline V gene (reference sequence). Trimming took 0 bases from V and 8 from J; bases not matched to a gene: 9. The CDR3 protein is CASSLAQTSGTADEQFF. The DNA of the CDR3 is TGTGCCAGCAGCTTAGCGCAGACTAGCGGGACGGCCGATGAGCAGTTCTTC.

This clonotype has only one observation. The chain uses TRBV3-1 and TRBJ2-1; maybe TRBD2 (6 bases). Germline CDR1 and CDR2: LGHDT and YNNKEL (reference sequence). This CDR3 contains 16 residues. V was cut by 4 bases and J by 4 bases, with 17 bases left in between. DNA of the CDR3: TGTGCCAGCAGCCCTGGGACCCTAGCGAGGTACAATGAGCAGTTCTTC. Translating it yields CASSPGTLARYNEQFF.

This clonotype was seen at least ten times. The rearrangement uses TRBV25-1 and TRBJ2-5; the match to TRBD2 covers 8 bases. The CDR3 extends over 15 amino acids. Trimming cost V 3 bases and J 4 bases; bases outside gene matches: 7. The germline V gene has CDR1 MGHDK and CDR2 SYGVNS. CDR3 protein: CASSDSYSGRETQYF. DNA for the CDR3: TGTGCCAGCAGTGATAGTTACAGCGGGAGAGAGACCCAGTACTTC.

This clonotype was observed many times. The chain joins TRBV30 to TRBJ2-3, with D possibly TRBD2 on 6 matching bases. The V end lost 8 bases, the J end lost 0 bases, and 12 bases lay between the germline ends. Looked up from germline, CDR1 is GTSNPN and CDR2 is SVGIG (reference sequence). This CDR3 has 13 residues. The CDR3 DNA reads as TGTGCCGGGGCAGGGACTAGCACAGATACGCAGTATTTT. It codes for CAGAGTSTDTQYF. Combining the CDR3 with reference TRBV30 and TRBJ2-3 gives the whole variable domain SQTIHQWPATLVQPVGSPLSLECTVEGTSNPNLYWYRQAAGRGLQLLFYSVGIGQISSEVPQNLSASRPQDRQFILSSKKLLLSDSGFYLCAGAGTSTDTQYFGPGTRLTVL.

In its sample, this clonotype was seen many times. The chain couples TRBV6-6 to TRBJ2-3; TRBD2 matches 7 bases. Trimming cost V 2 bases and J 4 bases; bases outside gene matches: 9. The CDR3 has 16 amino acids. Looked up from germline, CDR1 is MNHNY and CDR2 is SVGAGI (reference sequence). The CDR3 spells CASSYEAGRESDTQYF. In DNA, the CDR3 is TGTGCCAGCAGTTACGAAGCGGGACGGGAATCAGATACGCAGTATTTT.

Many counts were recorded for this clonotype. The CDR3 loop is CASQSFPTGPLRSPLHF. The CDR3 nucleotides read TGTGCCAGCCAGAGCTTTCCGACAGGGCCTCTCAGGTCACCCCTCCACTTT. The chain has TRBV28 and TRBJ1-6; 7 bases align to TRBD1. J lost 10 bases, V lost 8 bases, and 20 bases had no gene match. Germline V CDR1 and CDR2: MDHEN, SYDVKM. This CDR3 comprises 17 residues. Based on the CDR3 plus reference TRBV28 and TRBJ1-6, the full variable domain is DVKVTQSSRYLVKRTGEKVFLECVQDMDHENMFWYRQDPGLGLRLIYFSYDVKMKEKGDIPEGYSVSREKKERFSLILESASTNQTSMYLCASQSFPTGPLRSPLHFGNGTRLTVT.

The chain is built from TRBV12-5 and TRBJ2-2; D not resolved. Trimming took off 2 bases at V and 1 base at J, with 8 bases between the two ends. Germline assignment: CDR1 LGHNT and CDR2 FRNRAP. This CDR3 has 15 residues. The CDR3 here is CASGLSAGNTGELFF. The DNA of the CDR3 is TGTGCTAGTGGTTTGTCGGCAGGGAACACCGGGGAGCTGTTTTTT.

The chain uses TRBV9 and TRBJ1-4; D is perhaps TRBD1 (6 bases). Trimming took 3 bases from V and 2 from J, leaving 8 bases between them. The CDR3 runs 14 residues. Germline V lookup: CDR1 SGDLS, CDR2 YYNGEE. CDR3 in DNA: TGTGCCAGCAGCGCCCAGGGGACTAATGAAAAACTGTTTTTT. It yields the protein CASSAQGTNEKLFF.

This clonotype was picked up a small number of times. This chain connects TRBV7-9 to TRBJ1-1; D remains ambiguous. Per the germline V gene, CDR1 is SEHNR and CDR2 is FQNEAQ (reference sequence). CDR3 length equals 16 residues. Trimming shortened V by 3 bases and J by 2 bases, and 16 bases separated the two germline ends. Here the CDR3 reads CASSFNPGAGNTEAFF. CDR3 nucleotide sequence: TGTGCCAGCAGCTTTAACCCGGGAGCCGGCAACACTGAAGCTTTCTTT.

Many counts were recorded for this clonotype. CDR3 sequence (DNA): TGTGCCAGCAGTGACCGACTAGTCCGGCCAGATACGCAGTATTTT. Translated, it gives CASSDRLVRPDTQYF. V and J are TRBV6-1 and TRBJ2-3; perhaps TRBD2 as D (6 bases). CDR3 length: 15 amino acids. CDR1 is MNHNS, CDR2 SASEGT, per germline. The germline V and J ends were trimmed by 3 bases and 4 bases, with 14 bases remaining between them.